These 32 T cell receptor beta chains share one sample of origin, sequenced in a study of vaccination effects on CD4 cells after COVID-19. Ahead of sequencing, the ViraFEST assay grew antigen-specific CD4+ T cells using viral peptide pools. Cultured cells yielded isolated CD4+ T cells after nine to ten days. None of the vaccinated had previously contracted SARS-CoV-2, and their nucleocapsid antibodies tested negative. These receptors are not linked to any known antigen. The assay was immunoSEQ multiplex PCR, and TCRdb's table has in-frame clones only and misses some. The data hold some 68,000 clones, with about 80% observed a single time. Specimen: CD4+ T cells from PBMCs cultured with HCoV-OC43 spike peptides, collected before COVID-19 vaccination. The subset is: HCoV-OC43 spike overlapping peptide pool stimulation. Receptor source: a human donor who received a COVID-19 vaccine.

This clone was recorded once. The genes are TRBV20-1 and TRBJ1-2; D gene ambiguous. Germline V gene sequence: CDR1 DFQATT, CDR2 SNEGSKA (reference sequence). CDR3 length equals 11 residues. Trimming shortened V by 6 bases and J by 7 bases, and 12 bases separated the two germline ends. The CDR3 nucleotides read TGCAGTGCCCCAAGGTCTGCTGGCTACACCTTC. It is translated as CSAPRSAGYTF.

This chain connects TRBV10-2 to TRBJ1-5; TRBD1 matches at 8 bases. The CDR3 is made up of 14 amino acids. Trimming at V came to 6 bases and at J to 3 bases, leaving 4 bases not matched to a gene. Germline assignment: CDR1 WSHSY and CDR2 SAAADI. The CDR3 reads CASREGQVNQPQHF. CDR3 bases: TGCGCCAGCAGGGAGGGACAGGTCAATCAGCCCCAGCATTTT.

The CDR3, as DNA: TGCGCCAGCAGCCAGCCCGACAGGGGACCGAACACCGGGGAGCTGTTTTTT. Its protein is CASSQPDRGPNTGELFF. The chain has TRBV4-1 and TRBJ2-2, with 8 positions matching TRBD1. CDR1 is MGHRA and CDR2 is YSYEKL in the germline V gene. The CDR3 has 17 amino acids. V lost 3 bases to trimming and J lost 0 bases; unmatched junction nucleotides: 6.

This clone was counted a single time. The DNA for the CDR3 is TGTGCCAGCAGCCCTATTTCCGTCGGGACAACAGGCTACACCTTC. This encodes CASSPISVGTTGYTF. The J gene is TRBJ1-2, the V gene TRBV11-2, with a possible D match to TRBD1 (6 bases). Trimming cost V 5 bases and J 8 bases, with 21 bases left between them. The CDR3 totals 15 residues. The germline V gene encodes CDR1 SGHAT and CDR2 FQNNGV.

The V and J genes are TRBV19 and TRBJ1-5; D call uncertain. V lost 5 bases and J 11 bases, leaving 19 bases between the germline ends. CDR3 length: 14 residues. The germline V gene has CDR1 LNHDA and CDR2 SQIVND (reference sequence). The CDR3, as DNA: TGTGCCAGTAGTTTTGAGGACGGCCGTCGGGCCCAGCATTTT. Translated, it gives CASSFEDGRRAQHF.

The V and J genes are TRBV28 and TRBJ1-3; D may be TRBD1 (5 bases). The germline V gene encodes CDR1 MDHEN and CDR2 SYDVKM. V lost 9 bases and J lost 2, with 11 bases in between. The CDR3 contains 13 residues. CDR3 DNA sequence: TGTGCCAGTTTGCAGGGTGCTGGAAACACCATATATTTT. This translates into CASLQGAGNTIYF.

V is TRBV7-8 and J is TRBJ1-1; TRBD1 matches 7 bases. Losses at the gene ends were 7 bases for V and 1 base for J; bases not matched to a gene: 9. CDR1 is SGHVS, CDR2 FQNEAQ, per germline. The CDR3 covers 15 residues. The CDR3 nucleotides read TGTGCCAGCACTCGGTTCGGGACAGCGAACACTGAAGCTTTCTTT. This gives the protein CASTRFGTANTEAFF.

This clone turned up a few times. J is TRBJ2-2 and V is TRBV6-6; TRBD2 matches at 8 bases. The germline V gene has CDR1 MNHNY and CDR2 SVGAGI (reference sequence). The junction had 8 bases not matched to a gene; V was cut back by 7 bases and J by 4 bases. This CDR3 has 15 residues. The CDR3 region has the DNA TGTGCCAGCACACGGGGGGGACCGGCCACCGGGGAGCTGTTTTTT. The encoded protein is CASTRGGPATGELFF.

In nucleotides, the CDR3 is TGTGCCAGCTCAGCCCTTGAGGGAGAGGGCACTGAAGCTTTCTTT. This codes for CASSALEGEGTEAFF. J is TRBJ1-1 and V is TRBV18; D unclear. Deletions cut 5 bases from V and 4 bases from J, with 17 bases between. Germline CDR1 KGHSH, CDR2 LQKENI. The CDR3 runs to 15 residues.

This chain connects TRBV28 to TRBJ1-2; D is undetermined. The CDR3 is 12 amino acids. The V gene lost 6 bases and the J gene lost 8 bases, with 13 bases spanning the gap. Germline V gives CDR1 MDHEN, CDR2 SYDVKM. CDR3 loop: CASSPGLGGYTF. The CDR3 nucleotides are TGTGCCAGCAGCCCCGGACTGGGAGGCTACACCTTC.

The chain links TRBV5-1 to TRBJ2-7, with D perhaps TRBD1 (5 bases). This CDR3 contains 14 residues. Germline loops: CDR1 SGHRS, CDR2 YFSETQ. Trimming stripped 1 base from V and 0 bases from J, with 8 bases between. CDR3 residues: CASSLQGSSYEQYV. In DNA, the CDR3 is TGCGCCAGCAGCTTGCAGGGTTCCTCCTACGAGCAGTACGTC.

The V gene is TRBV12-3 or TRBV12-4, the J gene TRBJ2-3; D is unresolved. The germline V and J ends were trimmed by 6 bases and 2 bases, with 6 bases remaining between them. CDR3 length equals 12 residues. The CDR3 DNA reads as TGTGCCAGCAGGAGCTACACAGATACGCAGTATTTT. It is translated as CASRSYTDTQYF.

The V and J genes are TRBV7-3 and TRBJ2-1; perhaps D is TRBD1 or TRBD2 (6 bases each). V gave up 5 bases and J gave up 10 bases, with 15 bases separating them. CDR3 length: 13 residues. The germline gives CDR1 SGHTA, CDR2 FQGTGA. The CDR3 DNA sequence: TGTGCCAGCAGCGGCCAACAGGGAGGCGAGCAGTTCTTC. Its translation: CASSGQQGGEQFF.

This clone was seen a single time. The V gene is TRBV5-4, the J gene TRBJ2-3; D gene ambiguous. The CDR3 is 14 residues long. V was shortened by 5 bases and J by 0 bases, with 10 bases between the two germline ends. From germline, CDR1 is SGHNT and CDR2 YYREEE (reference sequence). In DNA, the CDR3 is TGTGCCAGCAGTCGCATTACTAGCACAGATACGCAGTATTTT. This codes for CASSRITSTDTQYF.

This clone was found a few times. V is TRBV5-5 and J is TRBJ2-3; a weak D match, TRBD1 (6 bases). The CDR3 is 17 residues long. Looked up from germline, CDR1 is SGHKS and CDR2 is YYEKEE (reference sequence). V was clipped by 4 bases and J by 2 bases, with 20 bases between them. The CDR3 loop is CASSTGHLLSFTDTQYF. The CDR3 nucleotides read TGTGCCAGCAGCACGGGACATTTGCTCTCCTTCACAGATACGCAGTATTTT.

This clone occurred once. In DNA form, the CDR3 reads TGTGCCAGCAGCTACGACAGAAACACTGAAGCTTTCTTT. Protein product: CASSYDRNTEAFF. The chain couples TRBV14 to TRBJ1-1; maybe TRBD1 (5 bases). Between the trimmed V and J ends, which lost 5 bases and 2 bases, there was a span of 9 bases. Germline CDR1 and CDR2: SGHDN and FVKESK. The CDR3 contains 13 residues.

The chain combines TRBV5-4 with TRBJ1-5; TRBD1 matches 7 bases. Germline trimming cut 0 bases from V and 3 bases from J; bases unmatched to any gene: 3. The CDR3 is 15 amino acids. Germline CDR1 reads SGHNT; CDR2 reads YYREEE (reference sequence). CDR3 bases: TGTGCCAGCAGCTTGGCGGACAGGCTCAATCAGCCCCAGCATTTT. Translation gives CASSLADRLNQPQHF.

V and J are TRBV9 and TRBJ2-1; weak D call: TRBD1 (6 bases). This CDR3 has 14 amino acids. V shed 5 bases and J shed 3 bases, with 12 bases lying between them. Germline values: CDR1 SGDLS, CDR2 YYNGEE. The CDR3 here is CASSGGNSYNEQFF. The CDR3, as DNA: TGTGCCAGCAGTGGGGGCAACAGCTACAATGAGCAGTTCTTC.

The J gene is TRBJ1-2, the V gene TRBV7-8, with 8 bases matching TRBD1. Looked up from germline, CDR1 is SGHVS and CDR2 is FQNEAQ. The length of the CDR3 is 13 residues. With 5 bases clipped from V and 2 bases from J, the junction kept 1 base outside the gene matches. The CDR3: CASSRTGNYGYTF. As DNA, the CDR3 is TGTGCCAGCAGCCGGACAGGGAACTATGGCTACACCTTC.

The chain uses TRBV4-1 and TRBJ1-5, with TRBD1 matching 8 bases. The CDR3 runs to 17 residues. J lost 1 base, V lost 1 base, and 6 bases had no gene match. CDR1 and CDR2 (germline): MGHRA, YSYEKL. CDR3 amino acids: CASSQAFTGGSNQPQHF. CDR3 DNA sequence: TGCGCCAGCAGCCAAGCCTTCACAGGGGGAAGCAATCAGCCCCAGCATTTT.

The chain employs TRBV27 and TRBJ1-1, with 7 bases identical to TRBD1. CDR1 MNHEY and CDR2 SMNVEV come from the germline V gene (reference sequence). The trim removed 5 bases at V and 5 bases at J, leaving 5 bases unmatched. The CDR3 is 13 amino acids. The CDR3 sequence: CASSPKTGTEAFF. For the CDR3, the DNA is TGTGCCAGCAGTCCAAAGACAGGGACTGAAGCTTTCTTT.

The chain carries TRBV3-1 (or the pseudogene TRBV3-2) and TRBJ2-7; no clear D. CDR3 size: 12 residues. Per germline, CDR1 LGHDT and CDR2 YNNKEL (reference sequence). Trimming cost V 3 bases and J 3 bases, with 6 bases left between them. The CDR3 DNA reads as TGTGCCAGCAGCCATGGCGGCTACGAGCAGTACGTC. Translating gives CASSHGGYEQYV.

The CDR3 here is CASSQPSGGAKNIQYF. The CDR3 region has the DNA TGTGCCAGCAGCCAACCTTCTGGGGGAGCCAAAAACATTCAGTACTTC. This chain uses TRBV3-1 (or the pseudogene TRBV3-2) with TRBJ2-4; the D call may be TRBD1 or TRBD2 (5 bases each). The V end was cut by 2 bases, the J end by 0 bases, with 11 bases between. Per the germline V gene, CDR1 is LGHDT and CDR2 is YNNKEL (reference sequence). This CDR3 has 16 residues.

The chain carries TRBV5-1 and TRBJ2-7; D not resolved. V lost 0 bases and J 4 bases, leaving 11 bases between the germline ends. Germline CDR1 SGHRS, CDR2 YFSETQ. The CDR3 loop spans 14 amino acids. The CDR3 sequence: CASSLGLDGYEQYV. Here the CDR3 DNA reads TGCGCCAGCAGCTTGGGCCTCGACGGATACGAGCAGTACGTC.

This clone has a handful of counts. The V gene is TRBV7-2, the J gene TRBJ2-5, with D uncertain. Trimming removed 2 bases at V and 5 bases at J, with 6 bases between. The CDR3 runs to 12 residues. The germline V gene encodes CDR1 SGHTA and CDR2 FQGNSA. In DNA form, the CDR3 reads TGTGCCAGCAGCTTATCATGGGAGACCCAGTACTTC. Protein: CASSLSWETQYF. Full variable domain (outside the CDR3, taken from reference TRBV7-2 and TRBJ2-5): GAGVSQSPSNKVTEKGKDVELRCDPISGHTALYWYRQSLGQGLEFLIYFQGNSAPDKSGLPSDRFSAERTGGSVSTLTIQRTQQEDSAVYLCASSLSWETQYFGPGTRLLVL.

J is TRBJ1-2 and V is TRBV18, with TRBD1 as a possible D gene (5 bases). Germline assignment: CDR1 KGHSH and CDR2 LQKENI. Trimming removed 2 bases at V and 0 bases at J, with 16 bases between. This CDR3 region has 17 residues. In nucleotides, the CDR3 is TGTGCCAGCTCACCAAGGGGAGGGAGCGGAGCTAACTATGGCTACACCTTC. This encodes CASSPRGGSGANYGYTF.

The chain carries TRBV19 and TRBJ2-6; D could derive from TRBD1 or TRBD2 (6 bases each). With 11 bases removed from V and 2 bases from J, the gap between germline ends came to 10 bases. Per the germline V gene, CDR1 is LNHDA and CDR2 is SQIVND (reference sequence). The CDR3 loop spans 13 amino acids. The CDR3 coding sequence is TGTGCCGCCCGGGGGCCTGGGGCCAACGTCCTGACTTTC. Translating it yields CAARGPGANVLTF.

This chain connects TRBV5-1 to TRBJ2-3, with TRBD2 matching 9 bases. Germline CDR1 is SGHRS and CDR2 is YFSETQ. With V trimmed by 3 bases and J by 4 bases, 12 bases remained unmatched. This CDR3 has 17 amino acids. The CDR3 loop is CASSYALAGTGADTQYF. The CDR3 DNA reads as TGCGCCAGCAGCTACGCCCTAGCGGGGACTGGCGCAGATACGCAGTATTTT.

The chain carries TRBV6-1 and TRBJ2-2, with no clear D. The germline V gene encodes CDR1 MNHNS and CDR2 SASEGT. V gave up 2 bases and J gave up 5 bases, with 12 bases separating them. The CDR3 sequence is 15 residues long. The CDR3 sequence: CASSELGQGTGELFF. The CDR3 DNA reads as TGTGCCAGCAGTGAATTGGGTCAAGGTACCGGGGAGCTGTTTTTT.

The genes are TRBV12-3 or TRBV12-4 and TRBJ1-1, with D uncertain. CDR3 length: 13 residues. V lost 6 bases, J lost 11 bases, and 19 bases lay in between. The CDR3: CASSTTSARGAFF. Written as DNA, the CDR3 is TGTGCCAGCAGCACTACGTCGGCCCGAGGGGCTTTCTTT.

J is TRBJ1-2 and V is TRBV19; 8 nucleotides line up with TRBD1. V shed 8 bases, J shed 0 bases, and the junction held 5 bases outside the gene matches. CDR1 and CDR2 (germline): LNHDA, SQIVND (reference sequence). The CDR3 is made up of 14 amino acids. The CDR3 loop is CASLDRVSNYGYTF. Written as DNA, the CDR3 is TGTGCCAGTCTGGACAGGGTGTCTAACTATGGCTACACCTTC.

The chain joins TRBV7-9 to TRBJ1-4; weak D call: TRBD1 (6 bases). The CDR3 runs 14 residues. Germline lookup yields CDR1 SEHNR and CDR2 FQNEAQ (reference sequence). The V and J ends lost 5 bases and 5 bases respectively, with 12 bases between them. CDR3 amino acids: CASSHGQQNEKLFF. DNA for the CDR3: TGTGCCAGCAGCCACGGACAGCAAAATGAAAAACTGTTTTTT.